This T cell receptor beta chain appears in the sequencing data of a study of blood T cell repertoires in COVID-19. Study overall: Samples of COVID-19 (acute and convalescent) were obtained from the United States, Italy and Spain. PBMCs, B-cell-depleted T cells, or T cells were the source of the cDNA or gDNA that made up the material.

Unmatched junction bases numbered 11, after V lost 0 bases and J lost 6 bases. CDR1 and CDR2 from the germline V gene are LNHDA and SQIVND (reference sequence). The CDR3 has 17 amino acids. How the authors handled the data: It was from reference gene primer amplification that nucleated cell counts were estimated. The data were produced by immunoSEQ multiplex PCR, yet TCRdb's version contains in-frame clones alone and is incomplete. V, J and clone size reflect that table, while D and trimming were determined from the DNA. The sample shows roughly 360,000 clones, more than 65% of them seen only once. The J gene is TRBJ1-5, the V gene TRBV19; the match to TRBD1 covers 7 bases. What was sequenced was peripheral blood. This TCR was recovered from a human donor with acute or convalescent COVID-19. The donor label of this sample is uncertain. CDR3: CASSIDPGTGVTQPQHF. The CDR3 DNA sequence: TGTGCCAGTAGTATAGATCCGGGAACAGGGGTTACTCAGCCCCAGCATTTT. Complete variable domain (other parts from reference TRBV19 and TRBJ1-5): DGGITQSPKYLFRKEGQNVTLSCEQNLNHDAMYWYRQDPGQGLRLIYYSQIVNDFQKGDIAEGYSVSREKKESFPLTVTSAQKNPTAFYLCASSIDPGTGVTQPQHFGDGTRLSIL.